This T cell receptor (beta chain) was retrieved from a study of T-cell memory formation after mild COVID-19. Amplification by 5'RACE using constant-segment primers produced TCR alpha and TCR beta cDNA libraries that carried sample barcodes and UMIs. TCRdb analysed the 5' RACE reads with MiXCR anew, one entry per CDR3 protein. The sample carries approximately 300,000 distinct CDR3 sequences, roughly 8.2% recorded once. The CDR3 extends over 14 amino acids. After removal of 3 bases from V and 7 bases from J, the junction contained 7 bases not matched to a gene. The table lists this clonotype with a few counts.

This clonotype originated in a man between 18 and 35 years old who had mild COVID-19 (a few samples of this study predate the infection). Cell type and time point are not known. The gene calls are TRBV12-3 or TRBV12-4 and TRBJ2-7; 9 nucleotides line up with TRBD2. Sequencing was done on a sample of PBMCs or a T cell subset sorted from them (not recorded which). The CDR3 here is CASSLLAGWGEQYF. DNA for the CDR3: TGTGCCAGCAGTTTGCTAGCGGGGTGGGGGGAGCAGTACTTC.